These 23 T cell receptor beta chains were sequenced from one sample in a study of blood T cell repertoires in COVID-19. Using immunoSEQ multiplex PCR, the repertoire was profiled, and TCRdb retains in-frame clones only, with some absent. The table records a few hundred thousand clones, around 87% of them present only once. Sequencing used peripheral blood. The source is a woman in her 50s who had recovered from COVID-19.

The chain links TRBV5-1 to TRBJ1-3; no definite D call. Looked up from germline, CDR1 is SGHRS and CDR2 is YFSETQ. CDR3 length equals 18 residues. The V gene lost 0 bases and the J gene lost 0 bases, with 16 bases spanning the gap. The chain's CDR3 is CASSLVSDTRYSGNTIYF. The CDR3 DNA sequence: TGCGCCAGCAGCTTGGTTTCCGACACCCGGTACTCTGGAAACACCATATATTTT.

This clone was found once. The gene calls are TRBV28 and TRBJ1-5; D remains ambiguous. Germline CDR1 is MDHEN and CDR2 is SYDVKM. The CDR3 covers 15 residues. The ends were cut back, 3 bases at V and 5 bases at J, with 14 bases in the middle. The CDR3 DNA sequence: TGTGCCAGCAGTTTCCGGCGGTTGGCCGATCAGCCCCAGCATTTT. It is translated as CASSFRRLADQPQHF.

This clone was seen only once. The rearrangement links TRBV5-4 to TRBJ2-7; 8 nucleotides agree with TRBD2. Germline-derived CDR1 and CDR2 are SGHNT and YYREEE (reference sequence). After removal of 0 bases from V and 2 bases from J, the junction contained 13 bases not matched to a gene. CDR3 length equals 18 residues. The DNA for the CDR3 is TGTGCCAGCAGCTTGGCATACCGGGGGGGCGAGGAAGCCTACGAGCAGTACTTC. Translated: CASSLAYRGGEEAYEQYF.

This clone was observed a single time. V and J are TRBV30 and TRBJ1-5; 8 bases align to TRBD1. Germline trimming cut 1 base from V and 3 bases from J; bases unmatched to any gene: 8. The CDR3 contains 16 residues. Germline V gene sequence: CDR1 GTSNPN, CDR2 SVGIG (reference sequence). The CDR3 DNA follows: TGTGCCTGGAGTGCGACAGGGGCCAGCTTCAATCAGCCCCAGCATTTT. Protein: CAWSATGASFNQPQHF.

The genes are TRBV7-2 and TRBJ1-6; 7 nucleotides match TRBD1. The junction had 10 bases not matched to a gene; V was cut back by 4 bases and J by 7 bases. CDR3 length: 16 residues. Germline lookup yields CDR1 SGHTA and CDR2 FQGNSA. CDR3 residues: CASSSRQGGWNSPLHF. CDR3 sequence (DNA): TGTGCCAGCAGCTCCCGACAGGGAGGTTGGAATTCACCCCTCCACTTT.

The chain uses TRBV3-1 (or the pseudogene TRBV3-2) and TRBJ2-3; D remains ambiguous. The V and J ends lost 6 bases and 5 bases respectively, with 9 bases between them. CDR1 and CDR2 (germline): LGHDT, YNNKEL (reference sequence). The CDR3 runs 12 residues. CDR3 sequence (DNA): TGTGCCAGCAGGACCGCAGGAGATACGCAGTATTTT. Amino acid sequence: CASRTAGDTQYF.

The rearrangement uses TRBV2 and TRBJ2-1; 12 nucleotides align to TRBD2. The CDR3 runs to 19 residues. The germline CDR1 and CDR2 sequences are SNHLY and FYNNEI. J gave up 8 bases and V 3 bases, and 17 bases lay outside the gene matches. In DNA, the CDR3 is TGTGCCAGCAGTGATTCGGGACTAGCGGGTCACTTGGCTTTTGATGAGCAGTTCTTC. This encodes CASSDSGLAGHLAFDEQFF.

The genes are TRBV11-3 and TRBJ2-1, with D possibly matching TRBD2 (6 bases). The CDR3 sequence is 13 residues long. The germline V gene has CDR1 SGHNT and CDR2 YENEEA. V lost 1 base and J 10 bases, leaving 11 bases between the germline ends. CDR3 DNA: TGTGCCAGCAGCTTAGTTAGGAGGGCCGAGCAGTTCTTC. Translating gives CASSLVRRAEQFF.

The J gene is TRBJ2-3, the V gene TRBV5-1; 11 bases are a match to TRBD2. The CDR3 consists of 17 residues. Germline values: CDR1 SGHRS, CDR2 YFSETQ. J was trimmed by 1 base and V by 2 bases; bases with no gene match: 6. The CDR3 loop is CASSFVAGGPGTDTQYF. CDR3 coding DNA: TGCGCCAGCAGCTTCGTAGCGGGGGGGCCGGGCACAGATACGCAGTATTTT.

Only one count was recorded for this clone. The rearrangement joins TRBV9 to TRBJ1-2, with no clear D. CDR3 length: 13 residues. Per germline, CDR1 SGDLS and CDR2 YYNGEE. V lost 0 bases and J 2 bases, leaving 5 bases between the germline ends. CDR3: CASSVAENYGYTF. CDR3 nucleotides: TGTGCCAGCAGCGTAGCAGAAAACTATGGCTACACCTTC.

The rearrangement uses TRBV4-1 and TRBJ2-7, with a weak D call TRBD1 (6 bases). Trimming removed 0 bases at V and 4 bases at J, with 10 bases between. From germline, CDR1 is MGHRA and CDR2 YSYEKL. CDR3 length: 14 amino acids. The CDR3 region is CASSQEQGEYEQYF. CDR3 bases: TGCGCCAGCAGCCAAGAACAGGGTGAATACGAGCAGTACTTC.

The chain joins TRBV10-3 to TRBJ2-7, with 8 bases identical to TRBD1. The ends lost 10 bases at V and 5 bases at J; junction bases unmatched: 10. Germline V gene sequence: CDR1 ENHRY, CDR2 SYGVKD. The CDR3 totals 13 residues. CDR3 protein: CATKVAGGDEQYF. The CDR3 DNA reads as TGTGCCACCAAAGTGGCAGGGGGCGACGAGCAGTACTTC.

This clone was recorded a few times. This chain uses TRBV21-1 with TRBJ1-5; TRBD1, the table's D call, lacks a check against the DNA. TRBV21-1 corresponds to a pseudogene. The CDR3 has 13 amino acids. The CDR3 nucleotides are TGTGCCGGTTTAGGACAGGGATGCCAGCCCCAGCATTTT. It yields the protein CAGLGQGCQPQHF.

In DNA, the CDR3 is TGTGCCAGCAGCATACAGCATAGCACAGATACGCAGTATTTT. Its translation: CASSIQHSTDTQYF. This sequence joins TRBV7-2 and TRBJ2-3, with D unresolved. V lost 5 bases and J 0 bases, leaving 9 bases between the germline ends. CDR1 and CDR2 from the germline V gene are SGHTA and FQGNSA. This CDR3 spans 14 amino acids. Full variable domain (rest looked up from reference TRBV7-2 and TRBJ2-3): GAGVSQSPSNKVTEKGKDVELRCDPISGHTALYWYRQSLGQGLEFLIYFQGNSAPDKSGLPSDRFSAERTGGSVSTLTIQRTQQEDSAVYLCASSIQHSTDTQYFGPGTRLTVL.

J is TRBJ1-2 and V is TRBV28; tentative D call: TRBD1 (6 bases). CDR3 length: 15 amino acids. The germline V gene has CDR1 MDHEN and CDR2 SYDVKM. Trimming removed 4 bases from V and 5 bases from J, with 17 bases in between. CDR3 sequence: CASSSKSDRIYGYTF. The CDR3 coding sequence is TGTGCCAGCAGTTCAAAATCCGACAGGATTTATGGCTACACCTTC.

The gene calls are TRBV7-8 and TRBJ2-7; 7 positions match TRBD1. The J segment lost 4 bases and the V segment lost 5 bases, leaving 8 bases of the junction unmatched. From germline, CDR1 is SGHVS and CDR2 FQNEAQ. This CDR3 has 14 amino acids. CDR3 DNA sequence: TGTGCCAGCAGCAGTCGGACAGGCGCTTACGAGCAGTACTTC. Amino acid sequence: CASSSRTGAYEQYF.

The chain carries TRBV4-1 and TRBJ1-2; the match to TRBD1 covers 7 bases. The CDR3 has 15 amino acids. Germline V gene sequence: CDR1 MGHRA, CDR2 YSYEKL. After removal of 0 bases from V and 7 bases from J, the junction contained 8 bases not matched to a gene. The CDR3 protein is CASSQDGQAAPGYTF. In DNA form, the CDR3 reads TGCGCCAGCAGCCAAGATGGACAGGCCGCCCCTGGCTACACCTTC.

This rearrangement joins TRBV20-1 to TRBJ2-5; D possibly corresponds to TRBD1 (6 bases). Deletions cut 3 bases from V and 3 bases from J, with 11 bases between. This CDR3 region has 13 residues. The germline gives CDR1 DFQATT, CDR2 SNEGSKA (reference sequence). CDR3 amino acids: CSASRTVKETQYF. The DNA of the CDR3 is TGCAGTGCTAGTAGGACAGTAAAAGAGACCCAGTACTTC.

The V call is TRBV18, the J call TRBJ2-7; D unclear. Germline values: CDR1 KGHSH, CDR2 LQKENI. This CDR3 comprises 12 residues. Between the trimmed V and J ends, which lost 8 bases and 4 bases, there was a span of 12 bases. In DNA form, the CDR3 reads TGTGCCAGCGCCCCCGGAGAATACGAGCAGTACTTC. Amino acid sequence: CASAPGEYEQYF.

This clone was counted between two and nine times. The J gene is TRBJ1-6, the V gene TRBV4-1; D possibly corresponds to TRBD1 (6 bases). The CDR3 totals 14 residues. The germline V gene has CDR1 MGHRA and CDR2 YSYEKL. Trimming stripped 0 bases from V and 9 bases from J, with 9 bases between. The CDR3 DNA reads as TGCGCCAGCAGCCAAGATGTACAGGGTTCACCCCTCCACTTT. It yields the protein CASSQDVQGSPLHF.

The chain links TRBV5-1 to TRBJ2-1; 15 bases agree with TRBD2. The CDR3 spans 20 residues. From germline, CDR1 is SGHRS and CDR2 YFSETQ. V gave up 0 bases and J gave up 0 bases; unmatched junction bases: 7. CDR3: CASSLAGLAGGRSSYNEQFF. CDR3 coding DNA: TGCGCCAGCAGCTTGGCCGGACTAGCGGGAGGGCGGAGCTCCTACAATGAGCAGTTCTTC. The full variable domain, its missing parts supplied by reference TRBV5-1 and TRBJ2-1, is KAGVTQTPRYLIKTRGQQVTLSCSPISGHRSVSWYQQTPGQGLQFLFEYFSETQRNKGNFPGRFSGRQFSNSRSEMNVSTLELGDSALYLCASSLAGLAGGRSSYNEQFFGPGTRLTVL.

The chain carries TRBV14 and TRBJ1-4, with 9 nucleotides matching TRBD1. With V trimmed by 4 bases and J by 8 bases, 8 bases remained unmatched. Germline CDR1 and CDR2: SGHDN and FVKESK. The CDR3 loop spans 15 amino acids. CDR3 amino acids: CASSRGTGLFEKLFF. The DNA for the CDR3 is TGTGCCAGCAGCCGAGGGACAGGGCTTTTCGAAAAACTGTTTTTT.

For this clone: The junction shows a germline mismatch at one end, possibly a read error. The chain recombines TRBV3-1 (or the pseudogene TRBV3-2) with TRBJ2-7; 8 bases fit TRBD2. Germline CDR1 is LGHDT and CDR2 is YNNKEL (reference sequence). There are 13 residues in the CDR3. CDR3 coding DNA: TGTGCCAGCAGCCAAGATGGGCAGCGGGAGCAATACTTC. Translation: CASSQDGQREQYF.